These 23 T cell receptor beta chains originate from one sample sequenced in a study of shared clonotypes between healthy human individuals. Measured with immunoSEQ multiplex PCR; TCRdb has only the in-frame clones, and not every one. Among 730,000 or so clones listed, around 72% were seen once. The specimen was memory CD4+ T cells sorted from blood. Sample subset: CD45RA-negative fraction. Receptors were obtained from a woman aged 30 to 39 in good health.

CDR3 coding DNA: TGTGCCAGCAGCTTGGAAGCGGGAGGGCTCGAGCAGTACTTC. This translates into CASSLEAGGLEQYF. V and J are TRBV5-8 and TRBJ2-7, with 10 bases lining up with TRBD2. The CDR3 is 14 amino acids. Germline V gene lookup returns CDR1 SGHTS and CDR2 YDEGEE. J gave up 6 bases and V 0 bases, and 3 bases lay outside the gene matches.

The V and J genes are TRBV7-7 and TRBJ2-1; TRBD1 aligns across 10 bases. CDR3 size: 14 residues. Germline V gene sequence: CDR1 SSHAT, CDR2 FNYEAQ (reference sequence). Unmatched junction bases numbered 4, after V lost 5 bases and J lost 6 bases. CDR3 region: CASSRGQGSNEQFF. The DNA for the CDR3 is TGTGCCAGCAGCAGGGGACAGGGGTCCAATGAGCAGTTCTTC.

Worth noting for this clone: In the same sample, other DNA sequences code for this CDR3. The chain employs TRBV7-2 and TRBJ2-3; D gene uncertain. Germline values: CDR1 SGHTA, CDR2 FQGNSA. V lost 4 bases and J 1 base, leaving 9 bases between the germline ends. The CDR3 totals 14 residues. DNA of the CDR3: TGTGCCAGCAGCTCCTACCTCCGCACAGATACGCAGTATTTT. As protein: CASSSYLRTDTQYF. Complete variable domain (other parts from reference TRBV7-2 and TRBJ2-3): GAGVSQSPSNKVTEKGKDVELRCDPISGHTALYWYRQSLGQGLEFLIYFQGNSAPDKSGLPSDRFSAERTGGSVSTLTIQRTQQEDSAVYLCASSSYLRTDTQYFGPGTRLTVL.

A note on this clone: This CDR3 is also generated by other DNA sequences in the sample. The chain links TRBV6-5 to TRBJ1-2; no reliable D call. Germline lookup yields CDR1 MNHEY and CDR2 SVGAGI. V was clipped by 0 bases and J by 8 bases, with 13 bases between them. The CDR3 spans 14 residues. CDR3 bases: TGTGCCAGCAGTTACTCGGGTTCCAGGAGCGGCTACACCTTC. Its protein is CASSYSGSRSGYTF.

The chain is built from TRBV11-2 and TRBJ1-6, with TRBD1 identical over 7 bases. J lost 9 bases, V lost 6 bases, and 8 bases had no gene match. The CDR3 is 14 amino acids. Looked up from germline, CDR1 is SGHAT and CDR2 is FQNNGV. The CDR3 bases are TGTGCCAGCAGTTCGGCAGGGGGGCGTTCACCCCTCCACTTT. Its protein product is CASSSAGGRSPLHF.

The V gene is TRBV27, the J gene TRBJ2-7; either TRBD1 or TRBD2 may fit D (5 bases each). CDR1 and CDR2 (germline): MNHEY, SMNVEV (reference sequence). V shed 8 bases and J shed 3 bases, with 17 bases lying between them. This CDR3 is 14 amino acids long. The CDR3 protein is CASAEQRGVYEQYF. The CDR3 DNA is TGTGCCAGCGCCGAGCAAAGGGGAGTCTACGAGCAGTACTTC.

With respect to this clone: The same CDR3 arises from other DNA sequences in this sample as well. The chain uses TRBV6-5 and TRBJ2-2; D is possibly TRBD1 or TRBD2 (6 bases each). Germline V lookup: CDR1 MNHEY, CDR2 SVGAGI. The CDR3 is made up of 15 amino acids. V was shortened by 2 bases and J by 5 bases, with 12 bases between the two germline ends. CDR3 loop: CASSYGGLDTGELFF. The CDR3 nucleotides are TGTGCCAGCAGTTACGGGGGGCTAGATACCGGGGAGCTGTTTTTT.

Details on this clone: This sample includes further DNA sequences coding for the same CDR3. The chain employs TRBV14 and TRBJ1-1, with D hard to call. Germline V gene data show CDR1 as SGHDN and CDR2 as FVKESK. V was cut by 1 base and J by 1 base, with 4 bases left in between. The CDR3 is made up of 13 amino acids. This CDR3 reads CASSQGRNTEAFF. DNA of the CDR3: TGTGCCAGCAGCCAAGGGAGGAACACTGAAGCTTTCTTT.

The chain links TRBV10-3 to TRBJ2-5; possible D gene TRBD1, 6 bases. CDR1 is ENHRY and CDR2 is SYGVKD in the germline V gene. V gave up 10 bases and J gave up 5 bases, with 14 bases separating them. The CDR3 contains 12 residues. The CDR3 nucleotides are TGTGCCACGCGACAGGAGGCGGAGACCCAGTACTTC. It is translated as CATRQEAETQYF.

Concerning this clone itself: The same CDR3 arises from other DNA sequences in this sample as well. This chain joins TRBV6-1 and TRBJ1-5; TRBD1 aligns across 7 bases. Per germline, CDR1 MNHNS and CDR2 SASEGT. The CDR3 is 16 residues long. V was clipped by 3 bases and J by 2 bases; unmatched bases: 7. The CDR3 DNA sequence: TGTGCCAGCAGTGAGGGTAGGGGGCGAGGCAATCAGCCCCAGCATTTT. Amino acid sequence: CASSEGRGRGNQPQHF.

V and J are TRBV7-3 and TRBJ2-1; TRBD2 matches at 10 bases. Per the germline V gene, CDR1 is SGHTA and CDR2 is FQGTGA. Losses at the gene ends were 2 bases for V and 5 bases for J; bases not matched to a gene: 3. The CDR3 runs to 15 residues. CDR3 in amino acids: CASSLQTSGHNEQFF. In nucleotides, the CDR3 is TGTGCCAGCAGCTTACAGACTAGCGGGCACAATGAGCAGTTCTTC.

The rearrangement links TRBV5-4 to TRBJ2-4; TRBD1 matches at 10 bases. The V gene end was trimmed by 3 bases and the J gene end by 0 bases; junction bases not matched to a gene: 9. The CDR3 is 18 residues long. Germline assignment: CDR1 SGHNT and CDR2 YYREEE (reference sequence). For the CDR3, the DNA is TGTGCCAGCAGCTCCAGGACAGGGGGGCCCAGAGCCAAAAACATTCAGTACTTC. Encoded protein: CASSSRTGGPRAKNIQYF.

This chain connects TRBV6-6 to TRBJ1-1; no definite D call. There are 15 residues in the CDR3. V lost 8 bases and J 5 bases, leaving 21 bases between the germline ends. CDR1 is MNHNY and CDR2 is SVGAGI in the germline V gene (reference sequence). The CDR3 is CASRHASWTVTEAFF. CDR3 DNA: TGTGCCAGCCGTCATGCTTCGTGGACGGTGACTGAAGCTTTCTTT.

The rearrangement joins TRBV5-1 to TRBJ2-3; 7 bases match TRBD2. J lost 0 bases, V lost 1 base, and 2 bases had no gene match. The germline gives CDR1 SGHRS, CDR2 YFSETQ. This CDR3 comprises 15 residues. CDR3 residues: CASSLPGGSTDTQYF. CDR3 sequence (DNA): TGCGCCAGCAGCTTGCCGGGAGGCAGCACAGATACGCAGTATTTT.

The chain is built from TRBV19 and TRBJ2-7, with TRBD1 matching over 8 bases. Germline values: CDR1 LNHDA, CDR2 SQIVND (reference sequence). The CDR3 spans 17 residues. The ends lost 1 base at V and 2 bases at J; junction bases unmatched: 10. CDR3 region: CASSIGSGGRGPYEQYF. CDR3 in DNA: TGTGCCAGTAGTATAGGTTCCGGCGGCAGGGGGCCCTACGAGCAGTACTTC. The whole variable domain, filled in from reference TRBV19 and TRBJ2-7, reads DGGITQSPKYLFRKEGQNVTLSCEQNLNHDAMYWYRQDPGQGLRLIYYSQIVNDFQKGDIAEGYSVSREKKESFPLTVTSAQKNPTAFYLCASSIGSGGRGPYEQYFGPGTRLTVT.

This clone was seen more than once but under ten times. The V and J genes are TRBV20-1 and TRBJ1-1; no clear D gene. V dropped 1 base and J dropped 6 bases, with 6 bases sitting between them. From germline, CDR1 is DFQATT and CDR2 SNEGSKA (reference sequence). The CDR3 has 11 residues. The DNA for the CDR3 is TGCAGTGCTAGAGCGCCCTCTGAAGCTTTCTTT. Translation gives CSARAPSEAFF.

This clone was counted between two and nine times. The identical CDR3 is also encoded by other nucleotide sequences in the sample. This chain joins TRBV5-1 and TRBJ1-4, with D perhaps TRBD1 (5 bases). The germline gives CDR1 SGHRS, CDR2 YFSETQ. The CDR3 contains 14 residues. V was cut by 2 bases and J by 8 bases, with 13 bases left in between. DNA of the CDR3: TGCGCCAGCAGCTTTGGGACTGGGAAAGAAAAACTGTTTTTT. Its protein product is CASSFGTGKEKLFF.

This rearrangement joins TRBV28 to TRBJ1-2; 9 bases match TRBD1. This CDR3 is 13 amino acids long. V lost 5 bases, J lost 7 bases, and 5 bases stayed unmatched. Germline CDR1 is MDHEN and CDR2 is SYDVKM. The DNA for the CDR3 is TGTGCCAGCAGTGTACAGGGGGCGCTTGGCTACACCTTC. This sequence encodes CASSVQGALGYTF.

The V call is TRBV5-1, the J call TRBJ1-1; a weak D match, TRBD1 (6 bases). Germline V gene lookup returns CDR1 SGHRS and CDR2 YFSETQ. V was trimmed by 3 bases and J by 5 bases, leaving 11 bases between them. The CDR3 extends over 13 amino acids. The chain's CDR3 is CASSSGVGTEAFF. CDR3 nucleotide sequence: TGCGCCAGCAGCTCAGGGGTAGGTACTGAAGCTTTCTTT.

CDR3 loop: CASSKATSGVSYEQYF. The DNA for the CDR3 is TGTGCCAGCAGCAAAGCGACTAGCGGGGTTTCCTACGAGCAGTACTTC. J is TRBJ2-7 and V is TRBV21-1; whether TRBD2, the table's D call, matches the DNA was not checked. TRBV21-1 is a pseudogene segment. The CDR3 contains 16 residues.

The rearrangement links TRBV28 to TRBJ2-3; TRBD2 matches at 13 bases. Germline loops: CDR1 MDHEN, CDR2 SYDVKM. V was clipped by 6 bases and J by 5 bases; unmatched bases: 8. The CDR3 has 16 amino acids. The CDR3 region is CASRPRGLAGIDTQYF. CDR3 nucleotides: TGTGCCAGCAGACCTAGGGGACTAGCGGGAATAGATACGCAGTATTTT.

The chain carries TRBV19 and TRBJ1-2; 7 positions match TRBD1. The trim removed 6 bases at V and 4 bases at J, leaving 8 bases unmatched. CDR3 length: 14 residues. From germline, CDR1 is LNHDA and CDR2 SQIVND (reference sequence). The CDR3 DNA reads as TGTGCCAGTAGAACCCCGGGACAGAGCTATGGCTACACCTTC. As protein: CASRTPGQSYGYTF.

The V gene is TRBV6-5, the J gene TRBJ2-2; 10 bases match TRBD1. V lost 8 bases to trimming and J lost 7 bases; unmatched junction nucleotides: 10. The CDR3 is 15 amino acids. The V gene's germline CDR1 is MNHEY and CDR2 SVGAGI. CDR3: CASARDRGDNGELFF. As DNA, the CDR3 is TGTGCCAGCGCCAGGGACAGGGGTGACAACGGGGAGCTGTTTTTT.